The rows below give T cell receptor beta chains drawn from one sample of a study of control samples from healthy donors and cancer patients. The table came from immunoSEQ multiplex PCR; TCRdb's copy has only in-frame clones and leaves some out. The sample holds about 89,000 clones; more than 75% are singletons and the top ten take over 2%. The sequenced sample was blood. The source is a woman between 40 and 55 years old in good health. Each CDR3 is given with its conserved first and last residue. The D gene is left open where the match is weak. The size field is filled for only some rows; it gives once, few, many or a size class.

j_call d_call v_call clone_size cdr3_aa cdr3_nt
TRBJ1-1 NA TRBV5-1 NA CASSLDGRGLNTEAFF TGCGCCAGCAGCTTGGACGGCAGGGGATTGAACACTGAAGCTTTCTTT
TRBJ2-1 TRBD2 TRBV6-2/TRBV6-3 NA CASSPAGGRVEQFF TGTGCCAGCAGCCCAGCGGGGGGGCGAGTCGAGCAGTTCTTC
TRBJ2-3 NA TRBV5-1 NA CASSLTPGGRDTQYF TGCGCCAGCAGCTTGACTCCTGGGGGCAGGGATACGCAGTATTTT
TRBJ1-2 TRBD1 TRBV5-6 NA CASSSWTSQGGNYGYTF TGTGCCAGCAGCTCATGGACATCTCAAGGGGGCAACTATGGCTACACCTTC
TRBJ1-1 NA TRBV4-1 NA CASSQEGHSNTEAFF TGCGCCAGCAGCCAGGAGGGACACTCGAACACTGAAGCTTTCTTT
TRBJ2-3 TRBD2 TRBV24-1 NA CATSGSGGASDTQYF TGTGCCACCAGCGGGAGCGGGGGGGCCTCAGATACGCAGTATTTT
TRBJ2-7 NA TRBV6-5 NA CASSYQASYEQYF TGTGCCAGCAGTTACCAGGCCTCCTACGAGCAGTACTTC
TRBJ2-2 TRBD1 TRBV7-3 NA CASSITGTGTGELFF TGTGCCAGCAGCATCACCGGGACAGGGACCGGGGAGCTGTTTTTT
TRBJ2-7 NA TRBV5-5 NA CASSTAGLGEQYF TGTGCCAGCAGCACCGCGGGGCTGGGGGAGCAGTACTTC
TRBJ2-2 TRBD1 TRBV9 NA CASSQGDRGLRELFF TGTGCCAGCAGCCAGGGGGACAGGGGGCTCCGGGAGCTGTTTTTT
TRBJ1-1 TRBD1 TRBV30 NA CAWSGQGRTEAFF TGTGCCTGGAGTGGACAGGGGAGAACTGAAGCTTTCTTT
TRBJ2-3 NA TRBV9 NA CASSVGQGSDTQYF TGTGCCAGCAGCGTAGGTCAGGGGTCAGATACGCAGTATTTT
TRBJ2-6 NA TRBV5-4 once CASSMYRVSGANVLTF TGTGCCAGCAGTATGTACAGGGTCTCTGGGGCCAACGTCCTGACTTTC
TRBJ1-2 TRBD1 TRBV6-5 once CAKPPRTGGYGYTF TGTGCCAAGCCCCCGCGGACAGGGGGATATGGCTACACCTTC
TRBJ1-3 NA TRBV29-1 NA CSVKFTLGNTIYF TGCAGCGTGAAGTTCACTCTTGGAAACACCATATATTTT
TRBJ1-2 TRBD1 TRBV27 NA CASSFAGGAGGYTF TGTGCCAGCAGTTTCGCAGGGGGCGCGGGAGGCTACACCTTC
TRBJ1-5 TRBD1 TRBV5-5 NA CASSAKTGGNQPQHF TGTGCCAGCAGCGCCAAGACAGGGGGCAATCAGCCCCAGCATTTT
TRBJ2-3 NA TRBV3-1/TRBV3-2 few CASSPLFQDTQYF TGTGCCAGCAGCCCCCTTTTCCAAGATACGCAGTATTTT
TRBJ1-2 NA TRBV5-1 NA CASSSGHGAYGYTF TGCGCCAGCAGCTCTGGACACGGAGCCTATGGCTACACCTTC
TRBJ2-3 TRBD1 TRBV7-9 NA CASSLDRDTDTQYF TGTGCCAGCAGTCTGGACAGGGATACAGATACGCAGTATTTT
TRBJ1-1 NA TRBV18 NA CASSRVIYTEAFF TGTGCCAGCTCACGAGTGATCTACACTGAAGCTTTCTTT
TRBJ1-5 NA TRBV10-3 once CAISAGNSNQPQHF TGTGCCATCAGTGCAGGGAATAGCAATCAGCCCCAGCATTTT
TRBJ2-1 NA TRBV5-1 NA CASSLGLGSYNEQFF TGCGCCAGCAGCTTGGGTTTGGGCTCCTACAATGAGCAGTTCTTC
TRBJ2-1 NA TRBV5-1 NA CASSLVVGNNEQFF TGCGCCAGCAGCTTGGTGGTAGGTAACAATGAGCAGTTCTTC
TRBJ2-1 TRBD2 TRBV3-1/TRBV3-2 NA CASSPSNSGGHKQFF TGTGCCAGCAGCCCATCCAATAGCGGGGGGCACAAGCAGTTCTTC